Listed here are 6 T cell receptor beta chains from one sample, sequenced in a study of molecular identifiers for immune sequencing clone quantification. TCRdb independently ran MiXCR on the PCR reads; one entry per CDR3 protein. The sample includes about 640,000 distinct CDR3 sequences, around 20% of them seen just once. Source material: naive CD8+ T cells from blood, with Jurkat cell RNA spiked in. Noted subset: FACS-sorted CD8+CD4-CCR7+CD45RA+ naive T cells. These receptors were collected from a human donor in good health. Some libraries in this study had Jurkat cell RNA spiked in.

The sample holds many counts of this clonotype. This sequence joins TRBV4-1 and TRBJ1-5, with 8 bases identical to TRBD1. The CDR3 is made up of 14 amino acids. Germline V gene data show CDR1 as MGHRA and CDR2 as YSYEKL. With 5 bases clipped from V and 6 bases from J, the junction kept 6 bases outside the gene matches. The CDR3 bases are TGCGCCAGCAGCGACAGGGGCGGTAGTCAGCCCCAGCATTTT. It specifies CASSDRGGSQPQHF.

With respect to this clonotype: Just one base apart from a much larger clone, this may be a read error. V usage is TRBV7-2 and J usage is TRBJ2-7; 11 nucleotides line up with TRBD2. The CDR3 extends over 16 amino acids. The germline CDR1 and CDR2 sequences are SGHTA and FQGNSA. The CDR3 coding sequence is TGTGCCAGCAGCTTAGCTACACTAGCGGGAGCCCACGAGCGGTACTTC. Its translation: CASSLATLAGAHERYF.

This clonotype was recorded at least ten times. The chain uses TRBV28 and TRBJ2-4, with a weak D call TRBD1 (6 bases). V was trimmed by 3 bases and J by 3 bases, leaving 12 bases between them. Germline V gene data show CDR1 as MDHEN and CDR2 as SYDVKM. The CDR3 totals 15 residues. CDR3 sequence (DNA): TGTGCCAGCAGTTTTAGGGGGACCATCAAAAACATTCAGTACTTC. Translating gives CASSFRGTIKNIQYF.

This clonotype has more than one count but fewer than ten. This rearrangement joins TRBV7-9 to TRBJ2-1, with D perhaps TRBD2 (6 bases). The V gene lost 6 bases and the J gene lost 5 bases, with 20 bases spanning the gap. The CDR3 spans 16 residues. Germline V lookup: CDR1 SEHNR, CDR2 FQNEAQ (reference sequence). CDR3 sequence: CASSSEGGFYDNEQFF. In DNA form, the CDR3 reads TGTGCCAGCAGTTCCGAAGGAGGGTTTTATGACAATGAGCAGTTCTTC.

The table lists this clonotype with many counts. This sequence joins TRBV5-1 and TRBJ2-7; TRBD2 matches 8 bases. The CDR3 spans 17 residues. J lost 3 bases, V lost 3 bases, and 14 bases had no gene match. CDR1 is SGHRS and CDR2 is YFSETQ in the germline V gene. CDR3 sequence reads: CASSSVGGGRSDYEQYF. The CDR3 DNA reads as TGCGCCAGCAGCTCGGTTGGGGGCGGGAGGTCGGACTACGAGCAGTACTTC.

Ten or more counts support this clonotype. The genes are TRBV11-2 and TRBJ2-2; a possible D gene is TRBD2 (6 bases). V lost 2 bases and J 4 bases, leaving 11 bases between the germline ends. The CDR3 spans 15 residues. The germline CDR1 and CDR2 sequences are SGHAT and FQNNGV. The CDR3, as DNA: TGTGCCAGCAGCTTATGGGACTCCACCACCGGGGAGCTGTTTTTT. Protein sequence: CASSLWDSTTGELFF.